One and the same sample provided the 10 T cell receptor beta chains below, sequenced in a study of blood T cell repertoires in COVID-19 (dated by TCRdb to about 2020). Library preparation used the immunoSEQ multiplex PCR assay. TCRdb took this table from immuneACCESS and kept in-frame rearrangements with V and J called. Such tables lack part of the clones; where checked against another copy, unresolved V genes explain under half of the gap, and the rest is unexplained. This sample gives almost 300,000 clones in total; roughly 86% of them show up just once. Over 8.5% of the sample is taken by the ten largest. Sequenced sample: peripheral blood. These receptors originate from a woman aged 25-40 years with COVID-19, enrolled during active disease.

The rearrangement links TRBV5-1 to TRBJ2-5, with D possibly matching TRBD1 (6 bases). The V and J ends lost 4 bases and 5 bases respectively, with 15 bases between them. The CDR3 sequence is 14 residues long. Germline V gene data show CDR1 as SGHRS and CDR2 as YFSETQ. In DNA form, the CDR3 reads TGCGCCAGCAGCAACCGGGACATCGCGGAGACCCAGTACTTC. It codes for CASSNRDIAETQYF.

This clone was counted a few times. The chain uses TRBV4-1 and TRBJ2-7; possibly TRBD2 for D (6 bases). Per germline, CDR1 MGHRA and CDR2 YSYEKL. CDR3 length: 15 residues. V gave up 2 bases and J gave up 2 bases, with 13 bases separating them. The CDR3 coding sequence is TGCGCCAGCAGCCAAAGAAACCCGGGGGCCTACGAGCAGTACTTC. Residues: CASSQRNPGAYEQYF.

The rearrangement uses TRBV5-1 and TRBJ2-5, with 8 bases that match TRBD1. This CDR3 is built from 15 residues. Germline values: CDR1 SGHRS, CDR2 YFSETQ. With V trimmed by 5 bases and J by 3 bases, 9 bases remained unmatched. The CDR3 nucleotides are TGCGCCAGCAGGGACCGGGACAGGATAGAAGAGACCCAGTACTTC. Protein sequence: CASRDRDRIEETQYF.

This chain links TRBV5-1 with TRBJ2-1; 9 nucleotides match TRBD2. The CDR3 has 15 amino acids. Germline V CDR1 and CDR2: SGHRS, YFSETQ. The V gene end was trimmed by 0 bases and the J gene end by 9 bases; junction bases not matched to a gene: 7. The CDR3 DNA follows: TGCGCCAGCAGCTTGGGCGGGGGGGCCTTTAGTGAGCAGTTCTTC. This translates into CASSLGGGAFSEQFF. The variable domain in full, with the rest retrieved from reference TRBV5-1 and TRBJ2-1, is KAGVTQTPRYLIKTRGQQVTLSCSPISGHRSVSWYQQTPGQGLQFLFEYFSETQRNKGNFPGRFSGRQFSNSRSEMNVSTLELGDSALYLCASSLGGGAFSEQFFGPGTRLTVL.

CDR3 DNA sequence: TGCGCCAGCAGCTGGACAGGCTATGGCTACACCTTC. Translation: CASSWTGYGYTF. V is TRBV5-1 and J is TRBJ1-2; 7 nucleotides match TRBD1. This CDR3 comprises 12 residues. Germline V CDR1 and CDR2: SGHRS, YFSETQ. Trimming cost V 3 bases and J 4 bases; bases outside gene matches: 0.

The V and J genes are TRBV5-5 and TRBJ1-6; D perhaps matches TRBD1 (5 bases). Trimming pared 0 bases from V and 7 bases from J, leaving 17 bases between. The CDR3 covers 17 residues. CDR1 is SGHKS, CDR2 YYEKEE, per germline (reference sequence). CDR3 sequence (DNA): TGTGCCAGCAGCTTGGGGGTCGGGGGAGGTCACAATTCACCCCTCCACTTT. Protein: CASSLGVGGGHNSPLHF. The full variable domain, its missing parts supplied by reference TRBV5-5 and TRBJ1-6, is DAGVTQSPTHLIKTRGQQVTLRCSPISGHKSVSWYQQVLGQGPQFIFQYYEKEERGRGNFPDRFSARQFPNYSSELNVNALLLGDSALYLCASSLGVGGGHNSPLHFGNGTRLTVT.

The J gene is TRBJ1-5, the V gene TRBV18; 7 bases match TRBD1. V shed 3 bases and J 3 bases; nucleotides not matched to a gene: 5. CDR3 size: 15 residues. Germline values: CDR1 KGHSH, CDR2 LQKENI. The CDR3 here is CASSPPGQINQPQHF. For the CDR3, the DNA is TGTGCCAGCTCACCTCCGGGACAGATCAATCAGCCCCAGCATTTT. Complete variable domain (other parts from reference TRBV18 and TRBJ1-5): NAGVMQNPRHLVRRRGQEARLRCSPMKGHSHVYWYRQLPEEGLKFMVYLQKENIIDESGMPKERFSAEFPKEGPSILRIQQVVRGDSAAYFCASSPPGQINQPQHFGDGTRLSIL.

This CDR3 reads CASSFGQGGDYGYTF. Written as DNA, the CDR3 is TGTGCCAGCAGCTTCGGACAGGGAGGGGACTATGGCTACACCTTC. The chain carries TRBV7-9 and TRBJ1-2; 8 bases match TRBD1. The V and J ends lost 3 bases and 3 bases, in that order; junction bases with no gene match: 6. This CDR3 spans 15 amino acids. The germline gives CDR1 SEHNR, CDR2 FQNEAQ (reference sequence).

The rearrangement uses TRBV7-9 and TRBJ2-5; 13 nucleotides match TRBD2. The CDR3 is 14 amino acids. V trimming: 11 bases; J trimming: 5 bases; junction bases outside the gene matches: 8. Per germline, CDR1 SEHNR and CDR2 FQNEAQ (reference sequence). CDR3 amino acids: CALKGTSGMETQYF. DNA for the CDR3: TGTGCCCTAAAGGGGACTAGCGGGATGGAGACCCAGTACTTC.

The chain employs TRBV2 and TRBJ1-1; possibly TRBD1 for D (5 bases). Germline V gene data show CDR1 as SNHLY and CDR2 as FYNNEI. Trimming took 5 bases from V and 6 from J, leaving 13 bases between them. This CDR3 contains 13 residues. The CDR3 DNA follows: TGTGCCAGCAGTCGTATAACGGGGGCTGAAGCTTTCTTT. Amino acid sequence: CASSRITGAEAFF. The entire variable domain, with the rest obtained from reference TRBV2 and TRBJ1-1, is as follows: EPEVTQTPSHQVTQMGQEVILRCVPISNHLYFYWYRQILGQKVEFLVSFYNNEISEKSEIFDDQFSVERPDGSNFTLKIRSTKLEDSAMYFCASSRITGAEAFFGQGTRLTVV.